This T cell receptor beta chain was sequenced for a study of blood T cell repertoires in COVID-19. Study overall: COVID-19 samples, acute and convalescent, were from the United States, Italy and Spain. The analysed material was cDNA or gDNA that came from T cells, B-cell-depleted T cells, or PBMCs.

Methods used by the authors: Using reference gene primer amplification, nucleated cell counts were estimated. Sequenced by immunoSEQ multiplex PCR; TCRdb stores in-frame clones only, minus some. D and trimming come from the DNA, and the V and J calls and clone size come from that table. The sample has hundreds of thousands of clones, around nine tenths seen once. There are a few counts of this clone. Per the germline V gene, CDR1 is MDHEN and CDR2 is SYDVKM. This CDR3 has 13 amino acids. The V gene lost 8 bases and the J gene lost 2 bases, with 11 bases spanning the gap. This TCR was recovered from a man in his sixties or seventies with acute or convalescent COVID-19. What was sequenced was peripheral blood. This chain links TRBV28 with TRBJ2-3, with TRBD2 as a possible D gene (6 bases). The CDR3, as DNA: TGTGCCAGCCGGGACTGGGACACAGATACGCAGTATTTT. It yields the protein CASRDWDTDTQYF.